These T cell receptor beta chains were read from a single sample in a study of cytomegalovirus exposure and HLA in healthy donors. TCRdb's table, derived via immunoSEQ multiplex PCR, lists solely in-frame clones and lacks some. The profile shows roughly 200,000 clones, around 81% of them singletons. Sequencing was carried out using PBMCs. Receptors originate from a woman under 30 in good health and CMV-seropositive. Both conserved end residues are part of each CDR3. The order of the fields is clone size, V gene, J gene, D gene, CDR3 protein, CDR3 DNA. D genes are given only for firm matches. For some rows the clone size is stated as once, few or many, or as a class when expanded; others skip it.

abundance: NA; v_gene: TRBV5-4; j_gene: TRBJ2-3; d_gene: NA; CDR3aa: CASSFVTDTQYF; CDR3nt: TGTGCCAGCAGCTTCGTCACAGATACGCAGTATTTT
abundance: NA; v_gene: TRBV5-6; j_gene: TRBJ1-1; d_gene: NA; CDR3aa: CASSLAPMVMEAFF; CDR3nt: TGTGCCAGCAGCTTGGCCCCTATGGTAATGGAAGCTTTCTTT
abundance: NA; v_gene: TRBV2; j_gene: TRBJ2-3; d_gene: TRBD2; CDR3aa: CASRGDYTDTQYF; CDR3nt: TGTGCCAGCAGGGGGGACTACACAGATACGCAGTATTTT
abundance: NA; v_gene: TRBV29-1; j_gene: TRBJ2-7; d_gene: TRBD1; CDR3aa: CSVEGRTGIVYEQYF; CDR3nt: TGCAGCGTTGAAGGGAGGACAGGGATTGTGTACGAGCAGTACTTC
abundance: NA; v_gene: TRBV1; j_gene: TRBJ2-5; d_gene: NA; CDR3aa: CTSSLSKRRGRPQETQYF; CDR3nt: TGCACCAGCAGCCTTTCCAAGAGGCGGGGGCGCCCCCAAGAGACCCAGTACTTC
abundance: few; v_gene: TRBV7-2; j_gene: TRBJ1-4; d_gene: NA; CDR3aa: CASSFQGLTNEKLFF; CDR3nt: TGTGCCAGCAGCTTTCAGGGGCTCACTAATGAAAAACTGTTTTTT
abundance: NA; v_gene: TRBV10-1; j_gene: TRBJ2-5; d_gene: TRBD2; CDR3aa: CASKRTSGGQEFEETQYF; CDR3nt: TGCGCCAGCAAACGGACTAGCGGGGGGCAAGAATTTGAAGAGACCCAGTACTTC
abundance: NA; v_gene: TRBV7-2; j_gene: TRBJ1-2; d_gene: NA; CDR3aa: CASSSRGGFPEYGYTF; CDR3nt: TGTGCCAGCAGCTCCCGGGGTGGGTTCCCGGAGTATGGCTACACCTTC
abundance: NA; v_gene: TRBV14; j_gene: TRBJ2-3; d_gene: TRBD1; CDR3aa: CASSQATGGADTQYF; CDR3nt: TGTGCCAGCAGCCAAGCAACAGGGGGCGCAGATACGCAGTATTTT
abundance: NA; v_gene: TRBV21-1; j_gene: TRBJ1-3; d_gene: NA; CDR3aa: CASSKAQGPCFRNTIYF; CDR3nt: TGTGCCAGCAGCAAAGCGCAGGGTCCTTGTTTCAGAAACACCATATATTTT
abundance: NA; v_gene: TRBV11-2; j_gene: TRBJ2-1; d_gene: TRBD2; CDR3aa: CASSSKRGAYNEQFF; CDR3nt: TGTGCCAGCAGCTCCAAGCGGGGAGCCTACAATGAGCAGTTCTTC
abundance: NA; v_gene: TRBV19; j_gene: TRBJ1-6; d_gene: NA; CDR3aa: CASSIALTRRRVNNSPLHF; CDR3nt: TGTGCCAGTAGTATTGCTTTAACGCGTCGCAGGGTGAACAATTCACCCCTCCACTTT
abundance: NA; v_gene: TRBV11-2; j_gene: TRBJ1-1; d_gene: NA; CDR3aa: CASSAGAWAYTEAFF; CDR3nt: TGTGCCAGCAGCGCAGGGGCCTGGGCGTACACTGAAGCTTTCTTT
abundance: NA; v_gene: TRBV5-1; j_gene: TRBJ1-1; d_gene: NA; CDR3aa: CASSSGGRQSIMNTEAFF; CDR3nt: TGCGCCAGCAGCTCGGGGGGGCGTCAATCCATCATGAACACTGAAGCTTTCTTT
abundance: NA; v_gene: TRBV6-5; j_gene: TRBJ1-5; d_gene: NA; CDR3aa: CAMPAGDYSNQPQHF; CDR3nt: TGTGCCATGCCTGCAGGGGACTATAGCAATCAGCCCCAGCATTTT
abundance: NA; v_gene: TRBV6-1; j_gene: TRBJ2-4; d_gene: TRBD1; CDR3aa: CASSEARAGQGKNIQYF; CDR3nt: TGTGCCAGCAGTGAAGCGCGAGCGGGACAGGGGAAAAACATTCAGTACTTC
abundance: NA; v_gene: TRBV6-5; j_gene: TRBJ2-2; d_gene: NA; CDR3aa: CASKGAGELFF; CDR3nt: TGTGCCAGCAAGGGGGCCGGGGAGCTGTTTTTT
abundance: NA; v_gene: TRBV6-5; j_gene: TRBJ1-4; d_gene: NA; CDR3aa: CASSSEGATNEKLFF; CDR3nt: TGTGCCAGCAGTTCAGAGGGGGCAACTAATGAAAAACTGTTTTTT
abundance: NA; v_gene: TRBV27; j_gene: TRBJ2-5; d_gene: TRBD2; CDR3aa: CASRSGGLGEETQYF; CDR3nt: TGTGCCAGCCGATCCGGGGGGTTGGGGGAAGAGACCCAGTACTTC
abundance: few; v_gene: TRBV19; j_gene: TRBJ2-2; d_gene: NA; CDR3aa: CASSIVAGELFF; CDR3nt: TGTGCCAGTAGTATTGTAGCCGGGGAGCTGTTTTTT
abundance: NA; v_gene: TRBV6-5; j_gene: TRBJ2-7; d_gene: TRBD1; CDR3aa: CASSSRGSPYEQYF; CDR3nt: TGTGCCAGCAGCAGCAGGGGGTCTCCCTACGAGCAGTACTTC
abundance: NA; v_gene: TRBV6-5; j_gene: TRBJ1-2; d_gene: TRBD1; CDR3aa: CASTPGQQTKGYTF; CDR3nt: TGTGCCAGCACCCCGGGACAGCAAACGAAGGGCTACACCTTC
abundance: once; v_gene: TRBV20-1; j_gene: TRBJ2-3; d_gene: NA; CDR3aa: CSAYTDTQYF; CDR3nt: TGCAGTGCTTATACAGATACGCAGTATTTT
abundance: NA; v_gene: TRBV6-1; j_gene: TRBJ2-1; d_gene: TRBD2; CDR3aa: CASSALAGGTNEQFF; CDR3nt: TGTGCCAGCAGTGCCCTAGCGGGGGGGACCAATGAGCAGTTCTTC
abundance: NA; v_gene: TRBV6-5; j_gene: TRBJ2-3; d_gene: NA; CDR3aa: CASTQFDTQYF; CDR3nt: TGTGCCAGCACCCAATTCGATACGCAGTATTTT
abundance: once; v_gene: TRBV18; j_gene: TRBJ2-5; d_gene: NA; CDR3aa: CASSPARGIEETQYF; CDR3nt: TGTGCCAGCTCCCCCGCCAGGGGTATCGAAGAGACCCAGTACTTC
abundance: once; v_gene: TRBV2; j_gene: TRBJ2-4; d_gene: NA; CDR3aa: CASIPQDIQYF; CDR3nt: TGTGCCAGCATCCCCCAGGACATTCAGTACTTC
abundance: NA; v_gene: TRBV5-4; j_gene: TRBJ2-1; d_gene: NA; CDR3aa: CASSLVVGDYEQFF; CDR3nt: TGTGCCAGCAGCTTGGTGGTCGGGGACTATGAGCAGTTCTTC